This T cell receptor beta chain was captured by sequencing in a study of blood T cell repertoires in COVID-19. Overall study context: There were acute and convalescent COVID-19 samples, and they came from the United States, Italy and Spain. In each case, the material was cDNA or gDNA derived from T cells, B-cell-depleted T cells, or PBMCs.

V shed 5 bases and J 7 bases; nucleotides not matched to a gene: 8. CDR1 and CDR2 from the germline V gene are MDHEN and SYDVKM. The CDR3 totals 16 residues. In the original workflow: Estimation of nucleated cell counts was performed using reference gene primer amplification. Profiling relied on immunoSEQ multiplex PCR, and the TCRdb table lists in-frame clones only, not all of them. The DNA was the basis for D and trimming; V, J and clone size are from that table. The data show 90,000 to 140,000 clones, with roughly 76% seen just once and roughly a tenth held by the top ten. The V and J genes are TRBV28 and TRBJ1-6; 10 bases agree with TRBD1. This clonotype originated in a woman aged 70 to 79 with acute or convalescent COVID-19. Sequenced sample: peripheral blood. The CDR3 DNA follows: TGTGCCAGCAGTCTGCATCCGGGACAGGGGAATTCACCCCTCCACTTT. Its translation: CASSLHPGQGNSPLHF.